The following is a TCR beta chain sequence with its context. Its specificity is unknown. Investigators profiled TCR beta VDJ and CDR3 from genomic DNA template. TCRdb recomputed calls from the reads with MiXCR, one row per CDR3 protein. The sample has 110,000 or so distinct CDR3 sequences; over 55% are singletons. The record originates from a study of CD8+CD57+ T cells in acquired aplastic anemia. Notes on the study in general: Controls did not differ significantly from patients in CD8+ Simpson's diversity. Both patients and controls carried the same twenty-nine CD8+ CDR3 sequences.

Whoever was chosen for sequencing had shown CD8+CD57+ cell expansion by flow cytometry. As a group, the patients uniformly had severe acquired aplastic anemia. Patients were untreated when blood was sampled. The sequenced sample was sorted CD4+, CD8+, or CD8+CD57+ T cells (not recorded which) from PBMCs. This TCR derives from a human donor with aplastic anemia.

Written as DNA, the CDR3 is TGTGCCAGTAGTCTGAAGGTGGCAGGTAAAGAGACCCAGTACTTC. It codes for CASSLKVAGKETQYF. The rearrangement joins TRBV19 to TRBJ2-5; no firm D call. Germline loops: CDR1 LNHDA, CDR2 SQIVND (reference sequence). The CDR3 has 15 residues. Trimming removed 5 bases from V and 3 bases from J, with 16 bases in between.